Listed below are T cell receptor beta chains from one sample, sequenced in a study of CD8+CD57+ T cells in acquired aplastic anemia. One entry per CDR3 protein results from TCRdb running MiXCR on the reads. The table has a few hundred thousand distinct CDR3 sequences, 30% to 40% seen once; the top ten hold about 1.1%. The sequencing sample was made of sorted CD4+, CD8+, or CD8+CD57+ T cells (not recorded which) from PBMCs. Receptors originate from a human donor in good health, serving as a control. Both conserved end residues are part of each CDR3. D genes are given only for firm matches. Rows give clone size only sometimes, using once, few, many, or a class for an expanded clone.

TRBJ1-2 | . | TRBV10-3 | few | TGTGCCATCAGTGAGTCCCAGGGAGTCTACACCTTC | CAISESQGVYTF
TRBJ1-2 | . | TRBV19 | . | TGTGCCAGTAGACCCGACTATGGCTACACCTTC | CASRPDYGYTF
TRBJ1-4 | TRBD1 | TRBV7-9 | few | TGTGCCAGCGAACAGGGGGTAGGGGAAAAACTGTTTTTT | CASEQGVGEKLFF
TRBJ1-2 | TRBD1 | TRBV15 | few | TGTGCCACCACCTGGGACAGAGGCGCTGGAAACACCTTC | CATTWDRGAGNTF
TRBJ2-7 | . | TRBV24-1 | many | TGTGCCACCAGTGCCTCGACCCCTGCAGGCTCCTACGAGCAGTACTTC | CATSASTPAGSYEQYF
TRBJ2-7 | . | TRBV2 | many | TGTGCCAGCAGGACGGGGGGCCCTGAGGAGTACTTC | CASRTGGPEEYF
TRBJ2-7 | . | TRBV6-1 | . | TGTGCCAGCAGCAAGGGGATAAAGGGCACCTCCTACGAGCAGTACTTC | CASSKGIKGTSYEQYF
TRBJ2-7 | TRBD1 | TRBV7-8 | . | TGTGCCAGCACCGATGGGACAGGGAGGTTGTACGAGCAGTACTTC | CASTDGTGRLYEQYF
TRBJ2-7 | . | TRBV7-3 | . | TGTGCCAGCAGCAGTGCCAAGAGCCCCACTCACTACGAGCAGTACTTC | CASSSAKSPTHYEQYF
TRBJ1-2 | TRBD1 | TRBV15 | many | TGTGCCACCAGCACCTGGACAGGGGACTATGGCTACACCTTC | CATSTWTGDYGYTF
TRBJ2-1 | TRBD2 | TRBV7-3 | many | TGTGCCAGCAGCTTACTAAGGACTAGTCTCTACAATGAGCAGTTCTTC | CASSLLRTSLYNEQFF
TRBJ1-1 | . | TRBV7-9 | many | TGTGCCAGCAGCTTAGCGTTAGGCAGGGGGAACACTGAAGCTTTCTTT | CASSLALGRGNTEAFF
TRBJ1-5 | . | TRBV6-1 | . | TGTGCCAGCAGTGTACAGAGTAGCAATCAGCCCCAGCATTTT | CASSVQSSNQPQHF
TRBJ1-2 | . | TRBV7-9 | many | TGTGCCAGCAGCTTAGGGACGGGCTATGGCTACACCTTC | CASSLGTGYGYTF
TRBJ1-6 | . | TRBV19 | . | TGTGCCAGTAGCCCCGCGGGACTAAATTCACCCCTCCACTTT | CASSPAGLNSPLHF
TRBJ1-1 | . | TRBV19 | . | TGTGCCTGGAGTGCGATAGTTTATGGCGGGAGCGCTGAAGCTTTCTTT | CAWSAIVYGGSAEAFF
TRBJ1-1 | . | TRBV7-9 | few | TGTGCCAGCAGCTTAATAGACACAATGAACACTGAAGCTTTCTTT | CASSLIDTMNTEAFF
TRBJ2-3 | . | TRBV6-1 | . | TGTGCCAGCCTGTCAGTGCGTTCTAGCACAGATACGCAGTATTTT | CASLSVRSSTDTQYF
TRBJ2-1 | . | TRBV10-2 | . | TGCGCCAGCAGCGACAGCGACAATGAGCAGTTCTTC | CASSDSDNEQFF
TRBJ1-6 | . | TRBV20-1 | many | TGCAGTGCTAGAGACCAGGGATCCTATTCACCCCTCCACTTT | CSARDQGSYSPLHF
TRBJ2-5 | TRBD2 | TRBV7-6 | . | TGTGCCAGCAGCCGACTAGCGGGAGGGGAGACCCAGTACTTC | CASSRLAGGETQYF
TRBJ1-1 | . | TRBV27 | few | TGTGCCAGCAGTTTATTGTGGAACACTGAAGCTTTCTTT | CASSLLWNTEAFF
TRBJ2-3 | TRBD2 | TRBV10-3 | . | TGTGCCATCAGTGGGACTAGCGGGGGCACAGATACGCAGTATTTT | CAISGTSGGTDTQYF
TRBJ2-7 | TRBD1 | TRBV19 | many | TGTGCCAGTAGTACCAGGACAGGGGGCTCCTACGAGCAGTACTTC | CASSTRTGGSYEQYF
TRBJ2-3 | . | TRBV7-8 | . | TGTGCCAGCAGCTCAAGCACGGGAGTAGACGCAGATACGCAGTATTTT | CASSSSTGVDADTQYF
TRBJ2-7 | . | TRBV7-2 | many | TGTGCCAGCAGCTTAGTCGCATCCTCCGAGCAGTACTTC | CASSLVASSEQYF
TRBJ2-7 | . | TRBV29-1 | many | TGCAGCGTTGGATCCCACCCGGGCGAGCAGTACTTC | CSVGSHPGEQYF
TRBJ1-1 | . | TRBV12-3/TRBV12-4 | . | TGTGCCAGCAGTTTTTACAGGATCTTGAGCACTGAAGCTTTCTTT | CASSFYRILSTEAFF
TRBJ1-4 | . | TRBV12-3/TRBV12-4 | many | TGTGCCAGCAGGAACAGACGGACGAATGAAAAACTGTTTTTT | CASRNRRTNEKLFF
TRBJ2-3 | . | TRBV3-1 | few | TGTGCCAGCAGCCAAGTCGGAGGAAGTAGCACAGATACGCAGTATTTT | CASSQVGGSSTDTQYF
TRBJ2-7 | . | TRBV29-1 | many | TGCAGCGCCCTCGACTACGAGCAGTACTTC | CSALDYEQYF
TRBJ2-1 | . | TRBV10-3 | medium-sized | TGTGCCATCAGTGACAGGTTAAATGAGCAGTTCTTC | CAISDRLNEQFF
TRBJ2-1 | . | TRBV5-5 | many | TGTGCCAGCAGTGAGCCCTCGGGAAGGTGGGCAGGCAATGAGCAGTTCTTC | CASSEPSGRWAGNEQFF
TRBJ2-5 | TRBD1 | TRBV20-1 | many | TGCAGTGCTAGAGATGCAGGGGGCGGTTTATGGGAGACCCAGTACTTC | CSARDAGGGLWETQYF
TRBJ2-1 | TRBD2 | TRBV19 | . | TGTGCCAGTCGACCAGCGGGAGGGCCTTACAATGAGCAGTTCTTC | CASRPAGGPYNEQFF
TRBJ1-1 | . | TRBV6-5 | few | TGTGCCAGCAGTTTCTTTAGGAACACTGAAGCTTTCTTT | CASSFFRNTEAFF
TRBJ1-2 | TRBD1 | TRBV2 | many | TGTGCCAGCAGGGACAGGGGGATTGGATATGGCTACACCTTC | CASRDRGIGYGYTF
TRBJ2-4 | . | TRBV12-3/TRBV12-4 | . | TGTGCCAGCACCGTGGCCGGGGCCTACTCATTAGCCAAAAACATTCAGTACTTC | CASTVAGAYSLAKNIQYF
TRBJ1-4 | . | TRBV15 | . | TGTGCCACCAGCAGAGAAGGGGCAGGGAGCGATGAAAAACTGTTTTTT | CATSREGAGSDEKLFF
TRBJ1-2 | TRBD1 | TRBV6-5 | many | TGTGCCAGCAGTTACGTACCGGGACAGGGGGTCTATGGCTACACCTTC | CASSYVPGQGVYGYTF
TRBJ1-4 | . | TRBV19 | . | TGTGCCAGCCGCCAAGTGTCGGGCAGGGAAAAACTGTTTTTT | CASRQVSGREKLFF
TRBJ2-2 | TRBD2 | TRBV10-3 | . | TGTGCCAGCAGTTACCCTAGCGGGAGGGCAACCGGGGAGCTGTTTTTT | CASSYPSGRATGELFF
TRBJ2-5 | . | TRBV6-2/TRBV6-3 | . | TGTGCCAGCAGCAGATATTCGGACGACTTGAGCGAGACCCAGTACTTC | CASSRYSDDLSETQYF
TRBJ1-1 | TRBD1 | TRBV3-1 | many | TGTGCCAGCAGCCCCCTGGGACAGTCGAACACTGAAGCTTTCTTT | CASSPLGQSNTEAFF
TRBJ2-3 | . | TRBV24-1 | many | TGTGCCACCAGTGATTTGGAAGGGGCGATGGGCACAGATACGCAGTATTTT | CATSDLEGAMGTDTQYF
TRBJ2-7 | . | TRBV7-9 | many | TGTGCCAGCAGCTTTGGGGGAGGGGGTGAGCAGTACTTC | CASSFGGGGEQYF
TRBJ2-5 | TRBD1 | TRBV11-2 | few | TGTGCCAGCAGCTCCGGGACAGTGTACCAAGAGACCCAGTACTTC | CASSSGTVYQETQYF
TRBJ1-2 | TRBD1 | TRBV7-2 | many | TGTGCCAGCAGCCCCCGCTTTGGGACAGAATATGGCTACACCTTC | CASSPRFGTEYGYTF
TRBJ2-1 | . | TRBV19 | . | TGTGCCAGTAGTATAGGTGGGACTGAGCAGTTCTTC | CASSIGGTEQFF
TRBJ2-7 | TRBD1 | TRBV2 | many | TGTGCCAGCAGTAAGGACAGGGGAAACTACGAGCAGTACTTC | CASSKDRGNYEQYF
TRBJ1-2 | . | TRBV4-2 | few | TGTGCCAGCAGCCAAGATCGGGGGGGCCCGAACTATGGCTACACCTTC | CASSQDRGGPNYGYTF
TRBJ1-2 | . | TRBV20-1 | . | TGCAGTGCCGGGGGCGGGAACTATGGCTACACCTTC | CSAGGGNYGYTF
TRBJ1-4 | TRBD1 | TRBV12-3/TRBV12-4 | . | TGTGCCAGCAGTACCGGGACAGGCCGATCAACTAATGAAAAACTGTTTTTT | CASSTGTGRSTNEKLFF
TRBJ2-5 | TRBD1 | TRBV2 | many | TGTGCCAGCACGTGGGACAGGGTCGAGACCCAGTACTTC | CASTWDRVETQYF
TRBJ2-7 | TRBD1 | TRBV7-8 | . | TGTGCCAGCAGGACCGGGACAGGGGGGGCCTACGAGCAGTACTTC | CASRTGTGGAYEQYF
TRBJ1-2 | TRBD1 | TRBV7-9 | many | TGTGCCAGCAGCTTGGCCGGGACAGCCAACTATGGCTACACCTTC | CASSLAGTANYGYTF
TRBJ2-7 | TRBD2 | TRBV24-1 | few | TGTGCCACCAACGGCGGCCAGCGGGGCTGCGAGCAGTACTTC | CATNGGQRGCEQYF
TRBJ2-1 | TRBD1 | TRBV25-1 | . | TGTGCCAGCAGTGATCGGGACAGGCGCTACAATGAGCAGTTCTTC | CASSDRDRRYNEQFF